This T cell receptor beta chain was captured by sequencing in a study of cytomegalovirus exposure and HLA in healthy donors. In the PCR, 60 Vbeta and 13 Jbeta primers were used. Generated by immunoSEQ multiplex PCR, the TCRdb table keeps only in-frame clones and is missing some. The sample's table shows roughly 100,000 clones. This CDR3 has 14 residues. Trimming removed 7 bases from V and 7 bases from J; junction bases left unmatched: 11. Germline-derived CDR1 and CDR2 are SNHLY and FYNNEI. Sequencing used PBMCs. The TCR comes from a man aged 40-49 years in good health and CMV-seronegative. The chain recombines TRBV2 with TRBJ1-2, with 8 positions matching TRBD1. The CDR3 loop reads CASKPDRGVSGYTF. The CDR3 region has the DNA TGTGCCAGCAAACCCGACAGGGGCGTAAGTGGCTACACCTTC.